The 21 T cell receptor beta chains given below trace back to one sample, sequenced in a study of OX40 agonist ivuxolimab in advanced cancers. Produced via immunoSEQ multiplex PCR; TCRdb's table is partial and in-frame only. The sample shows about 70,000 clones, approximately 89% of them seen only once. This specimen consisted of CD4+ or CD8+ T cells sorted from blood, obtained in a trial of the OX40 agonist ivuxolimab. The receptors originated from an adult with an advanced solid tumor such as melanoma, head and neck, liver or kidney cancer.

This chain joins TRBV7-2 and TRBJ2-3; 8 positions match TRBD2. V lost 8 bases, J lost 7 bases, and 11 bases stayed unmatched. The CDR3 contains 14 residues. Germline V CDR1 and CDR2: SGHTA, FQGNSA. As DNA, the CDR3 is TGTGCCAGCGCGGGGCTAGCGGGTACATATACGCAGTATTTT. It is translated as CASAGLAGTYTQYF. The variable domain in full, with the rest retrieved from reference TRBV7-2 and TRBJ2-3, is GAGVSQSPSNKVTEKGKDVELRCDPISGHTALYWYRQSLGQGLEFLIYFQGNSAPDKSGLPSDRFSAERTGGSVSTLTIQRTQQEDSAVYLCASAGLAGTYTQYFGPGTRLTVL.

The CDR3 DNA reads TGCGCCAGCCCCCGAGAGAGCTCTGGGAGCTATGGCTACACCTTC. It yields the protein CASPRESSGSYGYTF. The chain is built from TRBV5-1 and TRBJ1-2; D remains unclear. Trimming removed 7 bases at V and 4 bases at J, with 20 bases between. This CDR3 spans 15 amino acids. CDR1 and CDR2 (germline): SGHRS, YFSETQ.

The rearrangement links TRBV11-2 to TRBJ2-3; TRBD1 or TRBD2 may be the D gene (5 bases each). Germline CDR1 is SGHAT and CDR2 is FQNNGV. The germline V and J ends were trimmed by 4 bases and 6 bases, with 17 bases remaining between them. The CDR3 loop spans 15 amino acids. CDR3: CASSSLGAPGDTQYF. CDR3 in DNA: TGTGCCAGCAGCTCCCTCGGGGCCCCGGGGGATACGCAGTATTTT.

In DNA form, the CDR3 reads TGCGCCAGCAGCACCATCCCGGGACAGGGTGCCGGGGAGCTGTTTTTT. Its translation is CASSTIPGQGAGELFF. The chain employs TRBV5-1 and TRBJ2-2; TRBD1 agrees at 9 bases. The CDR3 is 16 residues long. V shed 4 bases and J 6 bases; nucleotides not matched to a gene: 10. The germline V gene encodes CDR1 SGHRS and CDR2 YFSETQ.

This rearrangement joins TRBV5-1 to TRBJ2-3, with TRBD2 matching over 9 bases. The germline gives CDR1 SGHRS, CDR2 YFSETQ. This CDR3 comprises 16 residues. The trim removed 0 bases at V and 1 base at J, leaving 3 bases unmatched. The CDR3 spells CASSLASSGGTDTQYF. The DNA of the CDR3 is TGCGCCAGCAGCTTGGCTTCTAGCGGGGGCACAGATACGCAGTATTTT.

The table lists this clone with a few counts. CDR3 in DNA: TGCGCCAGCAGCCAAGGTTCCGCTAGCATAACAGATACGCAGTATTTT. It encodes CASSQGSASITDTQYF. The chain carries TRBV4-1 and TRBJ2-3; a weak D match, TRBD2 (5 bases). The CDR3 consists of 16 residues. Germline CDR1 and CDR2: MGHRA and YSYEKL. Trimming took 1 base from V and 3 from J, leaving 14 bases between them.

This rearrangement joins TRBV21-1 to TRBJ2-1; the table's D gene call, TRBD2, was not cross checked with the DNA. TRBV21-1 is classified as a pseudogene. CDR3 size: 17 residues. For the CDR3, the DNA is TGTGCCAGCATAGGCGGCGGGGGGCCAAGCTCCTACAATGAGCAGTTCTTC. Protein product: CASIGGGGPSSYNEQFF.

The DNA of the CDR3 is TGTGCCAGCAGCTTAGAGAACTACGAGCAGTACTTC. This gives the protein CASSLENYEQYF. The rearrangement joins TRBV7-8 to TRBJ2-7; unclear D gene. V was shortened by 1 base and J by 3 bases, with 4 bases between the two germline ends. Germline CDR1 reads SGHVS; CDR2 reads FQNEAQ. The CDR3 length is 12 residues.

The V and J genes are TRBV19 and TRBJ1-4; D is possibly TRBD1 (6 bases). V was trimmed by 6 bases and J by 8 bases, leaving 19 bases between them. This CDR3 is built from 15 residues. Germline CDR1 and CDR2: LNHDA and SQIVND (reference sequence). The chain's CDR3 is CASSTSQGISEKLFF. The CDR3 DNA is TGTGCCAGTAGCACCTCCCAGGGGATCAGCGAAAAACTGTTTTTT.

The genes are TRBV5-1 and TRBJ1-2, with D unclear. The CDR3 is 15 amino acids. With 0 bases removed from V and 0 bases from J, the gap between germline ends came to 9 bases. Germline loops: CDR1 SGHRS, CDR2 YFSETQ. The CDR3 nucleotides are TGCGCCAGCAGCTTGGCCCCCTCCTCTAACTATGGCTACACCTTC. Encoded protein: CASSLAPSSNYGYTF. Filled out from reference TRBV5-1 and TRBJ1-2, the complete variable domain reads KAGVTQTPRYLIKTRGQQVTLSCSPISGHRSVSWYQQTPGQGLQFLFEYFSETQRNKGNFPGRFSGRQFSNSRSEMNVSTLELGDSALYLCASSLAPSSNYGYTFGSGTRLTVV.

The rearrangement joins TRBV19 to TRBJ1-6, with 7 bases identical to TRBD1. The germline V gene encodes CDR1 LNHDA and CDR2 SQIVND (reference sequence). The J segment lost 0 bases and the V segment lost 5 bases, leaving 7 bases of the junction unmatched. The CDR3 has 17 residues. Here the CDR3 reads CASSPRDRSSYNSPLHF. The CDR3 region has the DNA TGTGCCAGTAGTCCCCGGGACAGAAGCTCCTATAATTCACCCCTCCACTTT.

The CDR3 DNA reads TGTGCCAGCAGCTTAGCGGTCCTAGCGGGGGCCCTAGCCTACAATGAGCAGTTCTTC. Translated: CASSLAVLAGALAYNEQFF. The chain links TRBV7-2 to TRBJ2-1; TRBD2 matches 10 bases. The CDR3 loop spans 19 amino acids. J gave up 2 bases and V 0 bases, and 10 bases lay outside the gene matches. The germline V gene encodes CDR1 SGHTA and CDR2 FQGNSA.

The V and J genes are TRBV11-2 and TRBJ1-2; TRBD1 matches at 8 bases. The CDR3 consists of 18 residues. The germline gives CDR1 SGHAT, CDR2 FQNNGV. The trim removed 5 bases at V and 8 bases at J, leaving 22 bases unmatched. The CDR3 nucleotides are TGTGCCAGCAGCCCCCGGACAGGGTTTCAGGACCGACTCGGGGGCTACACCTTC. This codes for CASSPRTGFQDRLGGYTF.

The V and J genes are TRBV10-3 and TRBJ2-7, with D tentatively TRBD1 or TRBD2 (7 bases each). V lost 0 bases and J lost 8, with 14 bases in between. The CDR3 has 14 residues. The germline CDR1 and CDR2 sequences are ENHRY and SYGVKD. The CDR3 region has the DNA TGTGCCATCAGTGAGTCGAGCGGGACAGAAAAGCAGTACTTC. This encodes CAISESSGTEKQYF.

This rearrangement joins TRBV2 to TRBJ1-4; possible D gene TRBD1, 6 bases. V shed 4 bases and J shed 7 bases, with 13 bases lying between them. CDR3 length: 14 amino acids. CDR1 and CDR2 from the germline V gene are SNHLY and FYNNEI. The DNA of the CDR3 is TGTGCCAGCAGTGTACGGGGGGCAGGTGAAAAACTGTTTTTT. This codes for CASSVRGAGEKLFF.

The chain combines TRBV19 with TRBJ2-7; TRBD2 is a possible D gene (6 bases). Germline V gives CDR1 LNHDA, CDR2 SQIVND (reference sequence). V shed 5 bases and J shed 1 base, with 12 bases lying between them. The CDR3 covers 14 residues. The DNA for the CDR3 is TGTGCCAGTAGTTCCCCGGCGGGATCCTACGAGCAGTACTTC. Protein: CASSSPAGSYEQYF.

This clone was picked up one time. The chain joins TRBV10-1 to TRBJ2-3, with 9 bases aligning to TRBD2. J gave up 1 base and V 2 bases, and 1 base lay outside the gene matches. The CDR3 runs 15 residues. Germline V gene sequence: CDR1 WNHNN, CDR2 SYGVQD (reference sequence). The CDR3 spells CASSEPSGGTDTQYF. CDR3 DNA: TGCGCCAGCAGTGAGCCTAGCGGGGGCACAGATACGCAGTATTTT.

The J gene is TRBJ1-4, the V gene TRBV10-3, with 8 bases aligning to TRBD1. The CDR3 consists of 13 residues. The ends lost 10 bases at V and 7 bases at J; junction bases unmatched: 8. The germline V gene encodes CDR1 ENHRY and CDR2 SYGVKD. Written as DNA, the CDR3 is TGTGCCAGCAAAGACAGGGGTTCTGAAAAACTGTTTTTT. Protein sequence: CASKDRGSEKLFF.

The chain carries TRBV5-5 and TRBJ1-3; D remains unclear. CDR1 SGHKS and CDR2 YYEKEE come from the germline V gene (reference sequence). CDR3 size: 13 residues. V was pared by 0 bases and J by 3 bases, with 4 bases between. The CDR3 here is CASSLGGGNTIYF. The DNA of the CDR3 is TGTGCCAGCAGCTTGGGGGGTGGAAACACCATATATTTT.

This chain uses TRBV12-5 with TRBJ2-7; TRBD1 is a possible D gene (6 bases). Trimming took off 7 bases at V and 3 bases at J, with 10 bases between the two ends. From germline, CDR1 is LGHNT and CDR2 FRNRAP. CDR3 length: 12 amino acids. The CDR3 DNA sequence: TGTGCTAGTGCCGGGACAAACTACGAGCAGTACTTC. This sequence encodes CASAGTNYEQYF.

The CDR3 DNA is TGCGCCAGCAGTGATCATCAGGGGTTAGCAGATACGCAGTATTTT. It specifies CASSDHQGLADTQYF. The V call is TRBV10-1, the J call TRBJ2-3, with D perhaps TRBD1 (6 bases). V was clipped by 3 bases and J by 4 bases, with 14 bases between them. CDR3 length equals 15 residues. CDR1 and CDR2 (germline): WNHNN, SYGVQD (reference sequence).